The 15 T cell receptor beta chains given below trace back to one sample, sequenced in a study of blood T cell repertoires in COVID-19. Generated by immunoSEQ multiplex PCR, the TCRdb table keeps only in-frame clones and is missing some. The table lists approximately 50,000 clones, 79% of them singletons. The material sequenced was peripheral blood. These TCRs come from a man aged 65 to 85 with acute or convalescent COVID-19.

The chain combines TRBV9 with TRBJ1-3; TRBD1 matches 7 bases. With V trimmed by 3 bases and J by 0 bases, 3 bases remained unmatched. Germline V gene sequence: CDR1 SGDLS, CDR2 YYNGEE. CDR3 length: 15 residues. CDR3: CASSDAGGSGNTIYF. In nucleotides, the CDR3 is TGTGCCAGCAGCGATGCAGGGGGCTCTGGAAACACCATATATTTT. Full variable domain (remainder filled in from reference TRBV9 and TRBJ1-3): DSGVTQTPKHLITATGQRVTLRCSPRSGDLSVYWYQQSLDQGLQFLIQYYNGEERAKGNILERFSAQQFPDLHSELNLSSLELGDSALYFCASSDAGGSGNTIYFGEGSWLTVV.

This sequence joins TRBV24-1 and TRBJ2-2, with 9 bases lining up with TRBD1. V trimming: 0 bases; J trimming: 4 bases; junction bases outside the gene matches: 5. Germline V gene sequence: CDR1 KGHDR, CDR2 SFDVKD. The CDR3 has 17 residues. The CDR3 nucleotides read TGTGCCACCAGTGATTTGTCGGGACAGGGCCCCACCGGGGAGCTGTTTTTT. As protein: CATSDLSGQGPTGELFF.

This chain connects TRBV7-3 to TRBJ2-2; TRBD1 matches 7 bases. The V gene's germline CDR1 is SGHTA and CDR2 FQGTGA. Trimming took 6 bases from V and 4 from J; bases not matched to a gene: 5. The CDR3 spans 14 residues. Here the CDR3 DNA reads TGTGCCAGCAGAGGGACAGTGGGCACCGGGGAGCTGTTTTTT. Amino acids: CASRGTVGTGELFF. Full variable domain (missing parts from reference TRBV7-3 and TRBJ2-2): GAGVSQTPSNKVTEKGKYVELRCDPISGHTALYWYRQSLGQGPEFLIYFQGTGAADDSGLPNDRFFAVRPEGSVSTLKIQRTERGDSAVYLCASRGTVGTGELFFGEGSRLTVL.

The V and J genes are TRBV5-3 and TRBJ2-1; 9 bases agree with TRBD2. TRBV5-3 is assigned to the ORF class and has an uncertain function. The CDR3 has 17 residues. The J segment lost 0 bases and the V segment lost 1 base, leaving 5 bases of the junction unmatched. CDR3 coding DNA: TGTGCCAGAAGCTTGAGACTAGCGGACCCCTCCTACAATGAGCAGTTCTTC. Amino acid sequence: CARSLRLADPSYNEQFF.

In nucleotides, the CDR3 is TGTGCCAGCAGCCAAGATAAGGGGGACTCCTACGAGCAGTACTTC. It specifies CASSQDKGDSYEQYF. The V and J genes are TRBV4-2 and TRBJ2-7, with D possibly matching TRBD1 (6 bases). Germline CDR1 reads LGHNA; CDR2 reads YNFKEQ. CDR3 length equals 15 residues. V shed 0 bases and J shed 0 bases, with 9 bases lying between them.

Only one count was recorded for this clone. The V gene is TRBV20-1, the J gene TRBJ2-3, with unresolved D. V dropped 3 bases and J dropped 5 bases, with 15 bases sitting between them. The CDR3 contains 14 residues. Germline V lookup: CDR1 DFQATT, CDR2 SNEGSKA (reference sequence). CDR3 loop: CSASEQTYGDTQYF. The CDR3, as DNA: TGCAGTGCTAGTGAACAGACCTACGGAGATACGCAGTATTTT.

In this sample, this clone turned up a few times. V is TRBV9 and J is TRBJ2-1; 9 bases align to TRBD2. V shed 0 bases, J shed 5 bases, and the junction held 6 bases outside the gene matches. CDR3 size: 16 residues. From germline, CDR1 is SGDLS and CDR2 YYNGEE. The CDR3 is CASSVGLAEPNNEQFF. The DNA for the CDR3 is TGTGCCAGCAGCGTAGGACTAGCGGAGCCGAACAATGAGCAGTTCTTC. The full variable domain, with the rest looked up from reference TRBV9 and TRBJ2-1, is DSGVTQTPKHLITATGQRVTLRCSPRSGDLSVYWYQQSLDQGLQFLIQYYNGEERAKGNILERFSAQQFPDLHSELNLSSLELGDSALYFCASSVGLAEPNNEQFFGPGTRLTVL.

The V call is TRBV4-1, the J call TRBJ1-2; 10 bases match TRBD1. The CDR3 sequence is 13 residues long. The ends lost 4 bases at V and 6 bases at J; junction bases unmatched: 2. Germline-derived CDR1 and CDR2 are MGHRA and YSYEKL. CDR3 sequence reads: CASSLGTGDGYTF. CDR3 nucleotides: TGCGCCAGCAGCCTCGGGACAGGGGATGGCTACACCTTC.

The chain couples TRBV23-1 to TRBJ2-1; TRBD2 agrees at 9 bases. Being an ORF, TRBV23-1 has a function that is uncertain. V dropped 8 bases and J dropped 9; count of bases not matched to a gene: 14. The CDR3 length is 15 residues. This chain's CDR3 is CASPKAGGEGGEQFF. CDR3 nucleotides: TGCGCCAGCCCCAAGGCGGGAGGGGAAGGAGGTGAGCAGTTCTTC.

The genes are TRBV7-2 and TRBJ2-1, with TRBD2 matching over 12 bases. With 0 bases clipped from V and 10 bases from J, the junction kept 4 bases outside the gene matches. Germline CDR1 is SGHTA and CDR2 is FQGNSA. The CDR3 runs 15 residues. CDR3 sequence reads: CASSLATSGGAEQFF. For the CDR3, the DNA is TGTGCCAGCAGCTTAGCGACTAGCGGGGGAGCGGAGCAGTTCTTC.

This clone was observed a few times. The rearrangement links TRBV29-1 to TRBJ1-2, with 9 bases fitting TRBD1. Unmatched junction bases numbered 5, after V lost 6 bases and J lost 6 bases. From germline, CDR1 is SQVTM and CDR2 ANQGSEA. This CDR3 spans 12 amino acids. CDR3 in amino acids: CSVGDRDHGYTF. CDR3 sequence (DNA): TGCAGCGTCGGGGACAGGGACCATGGCTACACCTTC.

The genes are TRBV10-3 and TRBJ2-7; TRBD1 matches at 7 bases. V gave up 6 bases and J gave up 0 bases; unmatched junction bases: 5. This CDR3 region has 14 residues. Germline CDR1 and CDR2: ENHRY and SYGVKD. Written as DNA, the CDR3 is TGTGCCATCAGAGCGGACAGGAGCTCCTACGAGCAGTACTTC. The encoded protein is CAIRADRSSYEQYF.

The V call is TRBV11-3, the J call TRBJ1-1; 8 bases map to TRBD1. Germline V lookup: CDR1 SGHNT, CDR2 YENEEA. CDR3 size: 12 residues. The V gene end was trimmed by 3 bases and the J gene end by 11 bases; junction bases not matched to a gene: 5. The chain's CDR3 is CASSLAGGLAFF. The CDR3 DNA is TGTGCCAGCAGCTTGGCAGGGGGCCTTGCTTTCTTT.

CDR3 in amino acids: CATRDRGPSSPLHF. The CDR3 nucleotides are TGTGCCACACGAGACAGGGGGCCGTCCTCACCCCTCCACTTT. The gene calls are TRBV6-6 and TRBJ1-6; TRBD1 aligns across 10 bases. V lost 10 bases, J lost 10 bases, and 10 bases stayed unmatched. CDR3 length: 14 residues. Germline V gives CDR1 MNHNY, CDR2 SVGAGI (reference sequence).

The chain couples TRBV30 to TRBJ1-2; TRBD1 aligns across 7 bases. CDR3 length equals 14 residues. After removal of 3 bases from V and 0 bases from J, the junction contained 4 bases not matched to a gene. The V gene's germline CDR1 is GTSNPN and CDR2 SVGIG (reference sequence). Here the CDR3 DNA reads TGTGCCTGGAGAAGGGACAGAGCTAACTATGGCTACACCTTC. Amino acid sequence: CAWRRDRANYGYTF.